Below are 11 T cell receptor beta chains sequenced from a single sample in a study of cytomegalovirus exposure and HLA in healthy donors. PCR used 60 Vbeta primers and 13 Jbeta primers. TCRdb keeps only in-frame clones here, not all; method: immunoSEQ multiplex PCR. Altogether some 150,000 clones are present, 77% being singletons, with the ten largest covering about 1.7%. Material for sequencing was PBMCs. Receptors originate from a female donor in good health and CMV-seronegative.

The chain couples TRBV10-3 to TRBJ1-4; tentative D call: TRBD1 (6 bases). The CDR3 sequence is 15 residues long. V was shortened by 5 bases and J by 8 bases, with 18 bases between the two germline ends. Germline CDR1 and CDR2: ENHRY and SYGVKD. CDR3 residues: CAISYETGLGEKLFF. Here the CDR3 DNA reads TGTGCCATCAGTTACGAGACAGGTTTAGGGGAAAAACTGTTTTTT.

This clone showed up just once. The chain uses TRBV18 and TRBJ2-1; a weak D match, TRBD1 (5 bases). Between the trimmed V and J ends, which lost 4 bases and 3 bases, there was a span of 7 bases. Germline CDR1 is KGHSH and CDR2 is LQKENI. The CDR3 is 13 residues long. CDR3 residues: CASSRGSYNEQFF. The CDR3 nucleotides are TGTGCCAGCTCACGGGGCAGCTACAATGAGCAGTTCTTC.

The CDR3 sequence is CASSFRDTYNEQFF. CDR3 bases: TGCGCCAGCAGCTTCCGGGACACTTACAATGAGCAGTTCTTC. The chain employs TRBV5-1 and TRBJ2-1; a possible D gene is TRBD1 (6 bases). Germline CDR1 is SGHRS and CDR2 is YFSETQ. V gave up 2 bases and J gave up 4 bases, with 10 bases separating them. This CDR3 has 14 residues. Full variable domain (missing parts from reference TRBV5-1 and TRBJ2-1): KAGVTQTPRYLIKTRGQQVTLSCSPISGHRSVSWYQQTPGQGLQFLFEYFSETQRNKGNFPGRFSGRQFSNSRSEMNVSTLELGDSALYLCASSFRDTYNEQFFGPGTRLTVL.

CDR3 DNA sequence: TGTGCCAGCAGTGGATGGAGGGACGGAGAGACCCAGTACTTC. Protein sequence: CASSGWRDGETQYF. This chain uses TRBV2 with TRBJ2-5; TRBD2 is a possible D gene (6 bases). The CDR3 runs to 14 residues. With 4 bases removed from V and 4 bases from J, the gap between germline ends came to 13 bases. The germline V gene has CDR1 SNHLY and CDR2 FYNNEI.

The chain links TRBV28 to TRBJ1-1; unclear D gene. The V gene's germline CDR1 is MDHEN and CDR2 SYDVKM. The CDR3 contains 14 residues. V dropped 2 bases and J dropped 1 base, with 8 bases sitting between them. CDR3 bases: TGTGCCAGCAGTTTACTTACAGCGAACACTGAAGCTTTCTTT. Its translation is CASSLLTANTEAFF.

In its sample, this clone was seen a few times. This chain links TRBV5-1 with TRBJ1-1; D is unresolved. Trimming cost V 2 bases and J 1 base, with 3 bases left between them. The CDR3 totals 12 residues. CDR1 is SGHRS and CDR2 is YFSETQ in the germline V gene. The DNA of the CDR3 is TGCGCCAGCAGCTTTAAGAACACTGAAGCTTTCTTT. This sequence encodes CASSFKNTEAFF.

This clone was counted once. The chain combines TRBV5-4 with TRBJ2-1, with D possibly matching TRBD2 (6 bases). The germline CDR1 and CDR2 sequences are SGHNT and YYREEE (reference sequence). Trimming took 4 bases from V and 7 from J, leaving 12 bases between them. The CDR3 length is 13 residues. The CDR3 region has the DNA TGTGCCAGCAGCGGGGGACTGACGAATGAGCAGTTCTTC. Translating gives CASSGGLTNEQFF.

This sequence joins TRBV11-3 and TRBJ2-3, with 10 bases matching TRBD1. The ends lost 5 bases at V and 6 bases at J; junction bases unmatched: 8. The CDR3 covers 15 residues. Germline CDR1 is SGHNT and CDR2 is YENEEA. The CDR3 nucleotides are TGTGCCAGCAGCCTAGGGACAGGGGATGCCGATACGCAGTATTTT. Protein sequence: CASSLGTGDADTQYF.

V usage is TRBV9 and J usage is TRBJ2-7, with 11 positions matching TRBD2. Germline loops: CDR1 SGDLS, CDR2 YYNGEE. The CDR3 covers 15 residues. The V segment lost 3 bases and the J segment 5 bases; nucleotides outside the gene matches: 7. Written as DNA, the CDR3 is TGTGCCAGCAGCGGTCCTAGCGGGAGGATCGACGAGCAGTACTTC. Protein sequence: CASSGPSGRIDEQYF.

This clone was observed a few times. This chain links TRBV21-1 with TRBJ2-1; no DNA check was done on the table's D call, TRBD1. TRBV21-1 corresponds to a pseudogene. The CDR3 is 18 residues long. DNA of the CDR3: TGTGCCAGCAGCAAACCGCCGGGACAGCGTACCAACTACAATGAGCAGTTCTTC. It yields the protein CASSKPPGQRTNYNEQFF.

The CDR3 here is CASSLDRGNSPLHF. CDR3 DNA: TGCGCCAGCAGCTTGGACAGGGGGAATTCACCCCTCCACTTT. This rearrangement joins TRBV5-1 to TRBJ1-6; 8 nucleotides line up with TRBD1. The CDR3 contains 14 residues. Germline values: CDR1 SGHRS, CDR2 YFSETQ. The J segment lost 7 bases and the V segment lost 0 bases, leaving 0 bases of the junction unmatched.